This TCR beta chain was identified in a study of blood T cell repertoires in COVID-19. In Seattle, patients joined the study during active infection and were tracked longitudinally. V lost 2 bases, J lost 6 bases, and 3 bases stayed unmatched. This CDR3 has 14 amino acids. Germline V gives CDR1 MNHEY, CDR2 SVGAGI. Assay: immunoSEQ multiplex PCR; the TCRdb copy retains only in-frame clones and omits some. The data hold 150,000 to 250,000 clones, with 94% observed a single time. The clonotype comes from a man aged 25-45 years with COVID-19, enrolled during active disease. The sample was peripheral blood. The chain joins TRBV6-5 to TRBJ2-2; 7 nucleotides line up with TRBD1. The CDR3 bases are TGTGCCAGCAGTTACAGGGGGCCGGCCGGGGAGCTGTTTTTT. The encoded protein is CASSYRGPAGELFF.